Listed here are 7 T cell receptor beta chains from one sample, sequenced in a study of cytomegalovirus exposure and HLA in healthy donors. The PCR had 60 Vbeta and 13 Jbeta primers. Produced via immunoSEQ multiplex PCR; TCRdb's table is partial and in-frame only. The repertoire holds 120,000 or so clones, with about 8% as singletons. Sequencing used PBMCs. Receptors originate from a woman aged 40 to 49 in good health and CMV-seropositive.

V gene TRBV18 combines with J gene TRBJ2-2; the match to TRBD1 covers 8 bases. J was trimmed by 0 bases and V by 2 bases; bases with no gene match: 2. Looked up from germline, CDR1 is KGHSH and CDR2 is LQKENI. There are 16 residues in the CDR3. The CDR3: CASSPSGQANTGELFF. As DNA, the CDR3 is TGTGCCAGCTCACCATCGGGACAGGCGAACACCGGGGAGCTGTTTTTT.

A few counts support this clone. The V gene is TRBV13, the J gene TRBJ1-1, with TRBD1 identical over 10 bases. CDR3 length: 17 amino acids. V was pared by 3 bases and J by 0 bases, with 7 bases of the junction left unmatched. Germline-derived CDR1 and CDR2 are PRHDT and FYEKMQ (reference sequence). CDR3 in DNA: TGTGCCAGCAGCTTGGGACAGGGGAGGTCTATGAACACTGAAGCTTTCTTT. Its translation: CASSLGQGRSMNTEAFF.

V gene TRBV25-1 combines with J gene TRBJ2-1, with 8 bases fitting TRBD1. CDR1 is MGHDK, CDR2 SYGVNS, per germline. The trim removed 5 bases at V and 6 bases at J, leaving 3 bases unmatched. The CDR3 covers 13 residues. CDR3 nucleotides: TGTGCCAGCAGTAGAACAGGGGGCAATGAGCAGTTCTTC. Translation: CASSRTGGNEQFF.

In its sample, this clone was seen a few times. The chain recombines TRBV5-1 with TRBJ2-7; TRBD1 agrees at 8 bases. CDR3 size: 16 residues. Germline CDR1 SGHRS, CDR2 YFSETQ. Unmatched junction bases numbered 12, after V lost 5 bases and J lost 2 bases. The CDR3, as DNA: TGCGCCAGCAGACCATCCTTTGACAGGGGTGCCTACGAGCAGTACTTC. Translating it yields CASRPSFDRGAYEQYF.

The table lists this clone with a few counts. This chain links TRBV6-5 with TRBJ1-2; D is possibly TRBD1 (6 bases). V was cut by 7 bases and J by 7 bases, with 19 bases left in between. The CDR3 extends over 14 amino acids. From germline, CDR1 is MNHEY and CDR2 SVGAGI. CDR3 region: CASNPDRKESGYTF. CDR3 DNA: TGTGCCAGCAACCCCGACAGGAAGGAGAGTGGCTACACCTTC.

The sample holds a few counts of this clone. A read error may produce the germline difference seen at one junction end. The gene calls are TRBV10-3 and TRBJ1-5, with D unresolved. The germline V gene encodes CDR1 ENHRY and CDR2 SYGVKD. This CDR3 comprises 16 residues. The CDR3 protein is CAISDPRRDSNKPQHF. The CDR3 DNA reads TGTGCCATCAGTGACCCCCGACGGGATAGCAATAAGCCCCAGCATTTT.

This clone was counted between two and nine times. The chain couples TRBV25-1 to TRBJ2-5; D remains unclear. The CDR3 is 13 amino acids. With 1 base removed from V and 0 bases from J, the gap between germline ends came to 3 bases. CDR1 MGHDK and CDR2 SYGVNS come from the germline V gene. CDR3 nucleotides: TGTGCCAGCAGTGAATCAGACCAAGAGACCCAGTACTTC. This translates into CASSESDQETQYF.